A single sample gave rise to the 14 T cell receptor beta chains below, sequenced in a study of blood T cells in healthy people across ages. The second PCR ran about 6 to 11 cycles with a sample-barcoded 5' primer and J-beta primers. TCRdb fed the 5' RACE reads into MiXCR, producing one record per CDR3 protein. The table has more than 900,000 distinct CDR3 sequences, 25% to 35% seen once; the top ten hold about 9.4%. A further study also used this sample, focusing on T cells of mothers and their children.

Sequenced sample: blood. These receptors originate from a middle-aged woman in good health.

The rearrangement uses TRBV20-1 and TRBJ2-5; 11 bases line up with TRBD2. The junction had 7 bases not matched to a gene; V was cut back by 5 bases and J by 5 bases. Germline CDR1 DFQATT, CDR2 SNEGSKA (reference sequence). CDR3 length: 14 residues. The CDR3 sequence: CSAALAGESETQYF. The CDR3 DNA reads TGCAGTGCTGCACTAGCGGGGGAATCGGAGACCCAGTACTTC.

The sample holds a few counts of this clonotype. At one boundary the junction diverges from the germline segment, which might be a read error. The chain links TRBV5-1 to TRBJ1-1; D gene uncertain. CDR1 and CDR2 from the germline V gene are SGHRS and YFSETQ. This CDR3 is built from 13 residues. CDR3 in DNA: TGCGCCGGCAGCTCTCAACGGCACACTGAGGCTTTCTTT. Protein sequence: CAGSSQRHTEAFF.

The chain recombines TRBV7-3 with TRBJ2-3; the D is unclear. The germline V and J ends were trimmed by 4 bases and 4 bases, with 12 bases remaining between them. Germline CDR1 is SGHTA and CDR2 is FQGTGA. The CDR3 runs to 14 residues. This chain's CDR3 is CASSSPVAPDTQYF. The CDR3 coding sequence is TGTGCCAGCAGCTCCCCGGTGGCCCCAGATACGCAGTATTTT. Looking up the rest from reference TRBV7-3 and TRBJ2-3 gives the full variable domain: GAGVSQTPSNKVTEKGKYVELRCDPISGHTALYWYRQSLGQGPEFLIYFQGTGAADDSGLPNDRFFAVRPEGSVSTLKIQRTERGDSAVYLCASSSPVAPDTQYFGPGTRLTVL.

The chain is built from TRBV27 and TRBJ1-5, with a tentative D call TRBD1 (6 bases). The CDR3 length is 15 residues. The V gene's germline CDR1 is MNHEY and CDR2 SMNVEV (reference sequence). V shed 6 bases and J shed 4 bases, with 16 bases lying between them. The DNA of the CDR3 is TGTGCCAGCAGGAGGGGGGGGCGCGATAATCAGCCCCAGCATTTT. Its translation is CASRRGGRDNQPQHF.

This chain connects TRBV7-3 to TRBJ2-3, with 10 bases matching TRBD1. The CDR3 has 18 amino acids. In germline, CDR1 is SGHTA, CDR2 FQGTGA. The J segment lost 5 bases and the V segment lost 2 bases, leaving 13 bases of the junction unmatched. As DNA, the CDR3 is TGTGCCAGCAGCTTAGTTGACCTAGACAGGGGGCGCGAAGATACGCAGTATTTT. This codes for CASSLVDLDRGREDTQYF.

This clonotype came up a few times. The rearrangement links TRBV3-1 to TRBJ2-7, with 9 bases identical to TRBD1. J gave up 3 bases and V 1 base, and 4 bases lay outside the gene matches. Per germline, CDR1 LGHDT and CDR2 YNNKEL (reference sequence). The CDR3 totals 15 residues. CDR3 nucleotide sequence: TGTGCCAGCAGCCAAGGCGGGACAGGGCTCTACGAGCAGTACTTC. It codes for CASSQGGTGLYEQYF.

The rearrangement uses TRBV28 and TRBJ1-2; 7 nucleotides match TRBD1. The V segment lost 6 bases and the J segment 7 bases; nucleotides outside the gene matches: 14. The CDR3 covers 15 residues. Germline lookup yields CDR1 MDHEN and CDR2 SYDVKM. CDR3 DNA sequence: TGTGCCAGCAGCGAACAGGGGCGCCTCGTACCTGGCTACACCTTC. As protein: CASSEQGRLVPGYTF.

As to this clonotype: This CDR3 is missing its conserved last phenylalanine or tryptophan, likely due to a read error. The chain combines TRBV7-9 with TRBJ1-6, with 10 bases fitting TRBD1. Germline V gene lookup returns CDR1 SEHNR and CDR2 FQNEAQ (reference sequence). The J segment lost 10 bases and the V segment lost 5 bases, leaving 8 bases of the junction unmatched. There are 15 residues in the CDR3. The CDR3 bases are TGTGCCAGCAGCCAAGACAGGGGGCGGGGATCACCCCTCCACGTT. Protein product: CASSQDRGRGSPLHV.

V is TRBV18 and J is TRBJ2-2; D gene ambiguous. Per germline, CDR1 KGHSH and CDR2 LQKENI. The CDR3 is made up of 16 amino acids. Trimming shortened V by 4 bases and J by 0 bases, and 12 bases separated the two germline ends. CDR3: CASSLIAAPNTGELFF. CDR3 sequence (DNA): TGTGCCAGCTCACTTATCGCGGCACCGAACACCGGGGAGCTGTTTTTT.

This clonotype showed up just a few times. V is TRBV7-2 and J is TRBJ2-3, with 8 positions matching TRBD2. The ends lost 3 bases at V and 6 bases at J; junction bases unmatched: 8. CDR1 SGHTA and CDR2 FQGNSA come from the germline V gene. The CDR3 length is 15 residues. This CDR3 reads CASSFGGGQRDTQYF. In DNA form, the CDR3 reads TGTGCCAGCAGCTTCGGCGGGGGGCAAAGGGATACGCAGTATTTT.

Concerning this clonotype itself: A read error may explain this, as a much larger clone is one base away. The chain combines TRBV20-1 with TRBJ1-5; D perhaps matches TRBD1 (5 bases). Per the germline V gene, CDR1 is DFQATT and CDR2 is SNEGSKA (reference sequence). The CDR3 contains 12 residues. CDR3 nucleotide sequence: TGCAGGGCTAGAGAGGGGAATCAGCCCCAGCATTTT. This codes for CRAREGNQPQHF.

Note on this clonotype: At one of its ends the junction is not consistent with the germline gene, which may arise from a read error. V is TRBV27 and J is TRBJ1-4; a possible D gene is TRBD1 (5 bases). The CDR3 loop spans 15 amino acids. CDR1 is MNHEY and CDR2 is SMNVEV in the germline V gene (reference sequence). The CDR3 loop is CASSLAGPLNEKRFF. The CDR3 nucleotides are TGTGCCAGCAGTTTAGCGGGACCCCTAAATGAAAAACGGTTTTTT.

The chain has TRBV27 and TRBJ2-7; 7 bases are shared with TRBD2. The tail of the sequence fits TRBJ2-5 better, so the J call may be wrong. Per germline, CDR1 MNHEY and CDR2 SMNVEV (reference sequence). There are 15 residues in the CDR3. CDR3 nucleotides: TGTGCCAGCAGTTTAGGCAGACTAGCCCAGGAGACCCAGTACTTC. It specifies CASSLGRLAQETQYF.

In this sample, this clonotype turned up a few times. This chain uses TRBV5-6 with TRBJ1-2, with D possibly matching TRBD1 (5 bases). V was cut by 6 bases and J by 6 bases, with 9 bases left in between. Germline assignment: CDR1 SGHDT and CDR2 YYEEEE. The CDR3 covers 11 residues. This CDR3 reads CASTWGDGYTF. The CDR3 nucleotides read TGTGCCAGCACCTGGGGGGATGGCTACACCTTC.